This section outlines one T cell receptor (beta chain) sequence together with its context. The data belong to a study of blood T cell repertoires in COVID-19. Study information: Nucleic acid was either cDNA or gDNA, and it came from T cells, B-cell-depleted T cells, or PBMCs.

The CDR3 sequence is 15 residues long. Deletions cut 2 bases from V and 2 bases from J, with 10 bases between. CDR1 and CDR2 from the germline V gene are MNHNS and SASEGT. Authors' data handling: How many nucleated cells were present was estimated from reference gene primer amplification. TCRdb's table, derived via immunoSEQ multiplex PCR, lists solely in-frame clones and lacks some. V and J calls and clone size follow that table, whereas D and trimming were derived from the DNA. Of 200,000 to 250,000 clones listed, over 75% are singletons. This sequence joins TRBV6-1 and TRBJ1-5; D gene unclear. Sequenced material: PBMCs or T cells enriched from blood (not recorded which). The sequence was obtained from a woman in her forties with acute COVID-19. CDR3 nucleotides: TGTGCCAGCAGTGAATATCCCCTCGGCAATCAGCCCCAGCATTTT. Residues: CASSEYPLGNQPQHF.